Listed below are T cell receptor beta chains from one sample, sequenced in a study of cytomegalovirus exposure and HLA in healthy donors. Libraries were prepared by immunoSEQ multiplex PCR; TCRdb keeps only in-frame clonotypes and omits some of them. Its listing shows 50,000 or so clones. Material for sequencing was PBMCs. The receptors were sampled from an older woman in good health and CMV-seropositive. Both conserved end residues are part of each CDR3. Fields, in order: V gene, D gene, J gene, CDR3 protein, CDR3 DNA. The D gene is left open where the match is weak.

>TRBV6-5|TRBD1|TRBJ2-1
CASSYLTGVAYNEQFF
TGTGCCAGCAGTTACTTGACAGGGGTAGCCTACAATGAGCAGTTCTTC
>TRBV10-1|TRBD2|TRBJ2-5
CASSESSGDWETQYF
TGCGCCAGCAGTGAGTCGAGCGGGGACTGGGAGACCCAGTACTTC
>TRBV28|-|TRBJ1-6
CASRLGLRNSPLHF
TGTGCCAGCAGGCTGGGGCTCAGAAATTCACCCCTCCACTTT
>TRBV7-2|TRBD2|TRBJ2-3
CASSPPGTGRGDTQYF
TGTGCCAGCAGCCCCCCGGGTACGGGGAGGGGAGATACGCAGTATTTT
>TRBV18|-|TRBJ1-5
CASSTGDSNQPQHF
TGTGCCAGCTCTACGGGGGACAGCAATCAGCCCCAGCATTTT
>TRBV5-1|-|TRBJ2-7
CASGGDSWEQYF
TGCGCCAGCGGAGGGGACTCTTGGGAGCAGTACTTC
>TRBV6-5|TRBD1|TRBJ2-7
CASSPGQGEAYEQYF
TGTGCCAGCTCCCCGGGACAGGGGGAAGCCTACGAGCAGTACTTC
>TRBV18|TRBD1|TRBJ1-2
CASLLSGTDYGYTF
TGTGCCAGCTTACTATCCGGGACAGACTATGGCTACACCTTC
>TRBV29-1|-|TRBJ2-2
CSVGGQTRELFF
TGCAGCGTTGGCGGACAGACAAGGGAGCTGTTTTTT
>TRBV7-9|TRBD1|TRBJ1-5
CASSLTPGQGGFGQPQHF
TGTGCCAGCAGCTTAACGCCGGGACAGGGGGGATTCGGTCAGCCCCAGCATTTT
>TRBV6-4|-|TRBJ1-1
CASSLQENTEAFF
TGTGCCAGCAGTCTGCAGGAGAACACTGAAGCTTTCTTT
>TRBV9|-|TRBJ2-3
CASSRSVEDTQYF
TGTGCCAGCAGCCGCTCGGTCGAGGATACGCAGTATTTT
>TRBV29-1|-|TRBJ2-1
CSVDAGAYNEQFF
TGCAGCGTGGACGCGGGGGCGTACAATGAGCAGTTCTTC
>TRBV5-4|TRBD1|TRBJ1-1
CASSPWAGGNTEAFF
TGTGCCAGCAGCCCGTGGGCAGGGGGGAACACTGAAGCTTTCTTT
>TRBV9|-|TRBJ1-1
CASSSRGERSEAFF
TGTGCCAGCAGCTCCCGGGGGGAACGATCGGAAGCTTTCTTT
>TRBV2|-|TRBJ1-5
CASSVTTDSNQPQHF
TGTGCCAGCAGTGTAACGACAGATAGCAATCAGCCCCAGCATTTT
>TRBV7-6|-|TRBJ1-1
CASSRGLNTEAFF
TGTGCCAGCAGCAGGGGTTTGAACACTGAAGCTTTCTTT
>TRBV6-1|-|TRBJ1-3
CASSRDRFGNTIYF
TGTGCCAGCAGTCGAGACAGATTTGGAAACACCATATATTTT
>TRBV29-1|-|TRBJ1-4
CSVEEGQNGGKLFF
TGCAGCGTTGAAGAGGGGCAGAACGGGGGAAAACTGTTTTTT
>TRBV11-3|-|TRBJ2-4
CASSLTGIQYF
TGTGCCAGCAGCCTCACGGGCATTCAGTACTTC
>TRBV25-1|-|TRBJ1-1
CATAISGGLGTEAFF
TGTGCCACCGCTATTTCGGGAGGTTTGGGCACTGAAGCTTTCTTT
>TRBV14|-|TRBJ2-7
CASSQAISYEQYF
TGTGCCAGCAGCCAAGCCATCTCCTACGAGCAGTACTTC
>TRBV7-9|TRBD1|TRBJ2-2
CASSITPGQGGTGELFF
TGTGCCAGCAGCATAACACCGGGACAGGGAGGCACCGGGGAGCTGTTTTTT
>TRBV6-1|TRBD2|TRBJ2-1
CASIPGLAGDNEQFF
TGTGCCAGCATCCCGGGACTAGCGGGTGACAATGAGCAGTTCTTC
>TRBV5-1|-|TRBJ1-5
CASSLAPGIGQPQHF
TGCGCCAGCAGCTTGGCCCCAGGGATCGGTCAGCCCCAGCATTTT
>TRBV7-2|TRBD1|TRBJ2-7
CASSLRQGFAEQYF
TGTGCCAGCAGCTTACGACAGGGTTTCGCCGAGCAGTACTTC
>TRBV25-1|-|TRBJ1-1
CASSELDSRSNTEAFF
TGTGCCAGCAGTGAATTGGACAGTCGATCGAACACTGAAGCTTTCTTT
>TRBV27|-|TRBJ1-6
CASRSPEGRYNSPLHF
TGTGCCAGCCGGTCCCCGGAGGGCAGGTATAATTCACCCCTCCACTTT
>TRBV18|TRBD1|TRBJ1-1
CASSRTGNTEAFF
TGTGCCAGCTCCCGGACAGGGAACACTGAAGCTTTCTTT
>TRBV5-6|TRBD1|TRBJ1-1
CASSPRGGLNTEAFF
TGTGCCAGCAGCCCTCGAGGGGGCCTGAACACTGAAGCTTTCTTT
>TRBV5-1|TRBD1|TRBJ2-7
CASSLGDSSYEQYF
TGCGCCAGCAGCCTGGGGGACAGCTCCTACGAGCAGTACTTC
>TRBV9|-|TRBJ2-3
CASSTQTRDTQYF
TGTGCCAGCAGCACCCAGACTCGAGATACGCAGTATTTT
>TRBV19|-|TRBJ1-6
CATLGQSYNSPLHF
TGTGCCACCCTTGGACAGTCCTATAATTCACCCCTCCACTTT
>TRBV29-1|-|TRBJ1-5
CSVQRGVREAQHF
TGCAGCGTCCAACGGGGGGTAAGAGAAGCCCAGCATTTT
>TRBV7-2|TRBD1|TRBJ1-4
CASSPTGTNEKLFF
TGTGCCAGCAGCCCGACAGGGACGAATGAAAAACTGTTTTTT
>TRBV6-4|-|TRBJ2-2
CASSAVPTAGGELFF
TGTGCCAGCAGTGCCGTTCCGACAGCTGGCGGGGAGCTGTTTTTT
>TRBV9|TRBD1|TRBJ2-1
CASSLLSGQTYNEQFF
TGTGCCAGCAGCCTCCTATCGGGACAGACCTACAATGAGCAGTTCTTC